A single sample is the source of the 10 T cell receptor beta chains below, sequenced in a study of blood T cell repertoires in COVID-19. TCRdb keeps only in-frame clones here, not all; method: immunoSEQ multiplex PCR. The sample lists approximately 200,000 clones, 70% to 90% occurring once. Sequenced sample: peripheral blood. Source of these receptors: a man aged 25 to 45 with acute or convalescent COVID-19.

The rearrangement joins TRBV5-5 to TRBJ1-5; 9 positions agree with TRBD1. The CDR3 has 17 amino acids. Germline V CDR1 and CDR2: SGHKS, YYEKEE (reference sequence). V lost 3 bases, J lost 6 bases, and 13 bases stayed unmatched. Here the CDR3 reads CASSSSWGQGRGQPQHF. The CDR3 region has the DNA TGTGCCAGCAGCTCTTCTTGGGGACAGGGTAGAGGTCAGCCCCAGCATTTT.

The chain uses TRBV19 and TRBJ1-1, with TRBD1 as a possible D gene (6 bases). Between the trimmed V and J ends, which lost 4 bases and 4 bases, there was a span of 16 bases. CDR1 and CDR2 from the germline V gene are LNHDA and SQIVND (reference sequence). This CDR3 has 15 amino acids. The CDR3 DNA reads TGTGCCAGTAGTAAGTCACAGGGAGTGAGCACTGAAGCTTTCTTT. Translating it yields CASSKSQGVSTEAFF.

V and J are TRBV7-3 and TRBJ2-1; perhaps TRBD1 as D (5 bases). Germline-derived CDR1 and CDR2 are SGHTA and FQGTGA. The V end was cut by 5 bases, the J end by 6 bases, with 17 bases between. CDR3 size: 15 residues. The CDR3 loop is CASSLQGYYFNEQFF. In nucleotides, the CDR3 is TGTGCCAGCAGCCTGCAGGGTTATTATTTCAATGAGCAGTTCTTC.

The genes are TRBV28 and TRBJ1-3; TRBD1 might be the D (6 bases). Per the germline V gene, CDR1 is MDHEN and CDR2 is SYDVKM. Trimming left V 3 bases short and J 3 bases short, with 12 bases between. CDR3 length equals 15 residues. Written as DNA, the CDR3 is TGTGCCAGCAGTTTGGCGGGGGCGGTTGGAAACACCATATATTTT. Its protein is CASSLAGAVGNTIYF.

The gene calls are TRBV6-1 and TRBJ2-1, with D possibly matching TRBD2 (6 bases). Germline V gene lookup returns CDR1 MNHNS and CDR2 SASEGT. V lost 7 bases and J 4 bases, leaving 11 bases between the germline ends. The CDR3 runs 13 residues. CDR3 coding DNA: TGTGCCAGCACTAGCGAGGTTTACAATGAGCAGTTCTTC. Translated, it gives CASTSEVYNEQFF.

This sequence joins TRBV4-2 and TRBJ1-6; D perhaps matches TRBD1 (6 bases). Looked up from germline, CDR1 is LGHNA and CDR2 is YNFKEQ. Deletions cut 3 bases from V and 7 bases from J, with 13 bases between. The CDR3 spans 15 residues. CDR3 sequence (DNA): TGTGCCAGCAGCCAGACACAGGGTTCCAATTCACCCCTCCACTTT. Translation gives CASSQTQGSNSPLHF.

This chain connects TRBV2 to TRBJ1-4, with unresolved D. CDR3 length equals 12 residues. Germline V gene data show CDR1 as SNHLY and CDR2 as FYNNEI. Trimming pared 4 bases from V and 4 bases from J, leaving 4 bases between. The CDR3 DNA sequence: TGTGCCAGCAGTGGTATTAATGAAAAACTGTTTTTT. It specifies CASSGINEKLFF.

The rearrangement links TRBV5-1 to TRBJ1-1, with D unclear. The germline CDR1 and CDR2 sequences are SGHRS and YFSETQ. V lost 2 bases and J lost 2, with 13 bases in between. The CDR3 extends over 15 amino acids. CDR3 sequence (DNA): TGCGCCAGCAGCTTTAAGACAAGCCCAAACACTGAAGCTTTCTTT. This gives the protein CASSFKTSPNTEAFF.

This clone appeared once. The chain links TRBV9 to TRBJ2-1; 7 nucleotides align to TRBD2. CDR1 is SGDLS, CDR2 YYNGEE, per germline. This CDR3 region has 15 residues. With 0 bases clipped from V and 0 bases from J, the junction kept 0 bases outside the gene matches. The CDR3 DNA follows: TGTGCCAGCAGCGTAGGACTAGCCTCCTACAATGAGCAGTTCTTC. This sequence encodes CASSVGLASYNEQFF.

This clone was found a few times. Written as DNA, the CDR3 is TGTGCCAGCAGCCTTATGAGCTCCTATAATTCACCCCTCCACTTT. Amino acid sequence: CASSLMSSYNSPLHF. V is TRBV5-4 and J is TRBJ1-6; D uncertain. The ends were cut back, 4 bases at V and 0 bases at J, with 8 bases in the middle. The germline CDR1 and CDR2 sequences are SGHNT and YYREEE (reference sequence). CDR3 length: 15 residues.